This TCR beta chain appears in the sequencing data of a study of CD8 T cells in ankylosing spondylitis. Findings of the study overall: A motif of several highly homologous TCR beta variants was seen as apparently characteristic of ankylosing spondylitis blood. Enrichment of disease-linked clones was reportedly significant in matched ankylosing spondylitis synovial fluid.

TCRdb recomputed calls from the 5' RACE reads with MiXCR, one row per CDR3 protein. The table lists about 130,000 distinct CDR3 sequences, about 7% of them singletons, with around 12% in the top ten. V was clipped by 3 bases and J by 5 bases, with 10 bases between them. CDR3 length: 13 amino acids. CDR1 is MDHEN, CDR2 SYDVKM, per germline. This clonotype was seen repeatedly, ten times or more. The antigen remains undetermined. Sequenced material: blood, either unsorted or a sorted T cell fraction (not recorded which). This chain joins TRBV28 and TRBJ2-5, with D tentatively TRBD1 or TRBD2 (6 bases each). The clonotype originates from a female donor with ankylosing spondylitis or in good health (not recorded which). The CDR3 nucleotides are TGTGCCAGCAGTTTTGGGGGGCGCGAGACCCAGTACTTC. It yields the protein CASSFGGRETQYF.